This TCR beta chain was captured by sequencing in a study of blood T cell repertoires in COVID-19. Study as a whole: Samples of COVID-19 (acute and convalescent) were obtained from the United States, Italy and Spain.

TCRdb keeps only in-frame clones here, not all; method: immunoSEQ multiplex PCR. The table records more than 75,000 clones, around 88% of them present only once. This CDR3 spans 13 amino acids. V was trimmed by 6 bases and J by 2 bases, leaving 10 bases between them. The chain joins TRBV12-3 or TRBV12-4 to TRBJ1-2, with D possibly being TRBD1 (6 bases). Material: peripheral blood. The clonotype originates from a woman of 80 years or more with acute or convalescent COVID-19. The CDR3 spells CASRDSLNYGYTF. Here the CDR3 DNA reads TGTGCCAGCAGGGACAGTTTGAACTATGGCTACACCTTC.